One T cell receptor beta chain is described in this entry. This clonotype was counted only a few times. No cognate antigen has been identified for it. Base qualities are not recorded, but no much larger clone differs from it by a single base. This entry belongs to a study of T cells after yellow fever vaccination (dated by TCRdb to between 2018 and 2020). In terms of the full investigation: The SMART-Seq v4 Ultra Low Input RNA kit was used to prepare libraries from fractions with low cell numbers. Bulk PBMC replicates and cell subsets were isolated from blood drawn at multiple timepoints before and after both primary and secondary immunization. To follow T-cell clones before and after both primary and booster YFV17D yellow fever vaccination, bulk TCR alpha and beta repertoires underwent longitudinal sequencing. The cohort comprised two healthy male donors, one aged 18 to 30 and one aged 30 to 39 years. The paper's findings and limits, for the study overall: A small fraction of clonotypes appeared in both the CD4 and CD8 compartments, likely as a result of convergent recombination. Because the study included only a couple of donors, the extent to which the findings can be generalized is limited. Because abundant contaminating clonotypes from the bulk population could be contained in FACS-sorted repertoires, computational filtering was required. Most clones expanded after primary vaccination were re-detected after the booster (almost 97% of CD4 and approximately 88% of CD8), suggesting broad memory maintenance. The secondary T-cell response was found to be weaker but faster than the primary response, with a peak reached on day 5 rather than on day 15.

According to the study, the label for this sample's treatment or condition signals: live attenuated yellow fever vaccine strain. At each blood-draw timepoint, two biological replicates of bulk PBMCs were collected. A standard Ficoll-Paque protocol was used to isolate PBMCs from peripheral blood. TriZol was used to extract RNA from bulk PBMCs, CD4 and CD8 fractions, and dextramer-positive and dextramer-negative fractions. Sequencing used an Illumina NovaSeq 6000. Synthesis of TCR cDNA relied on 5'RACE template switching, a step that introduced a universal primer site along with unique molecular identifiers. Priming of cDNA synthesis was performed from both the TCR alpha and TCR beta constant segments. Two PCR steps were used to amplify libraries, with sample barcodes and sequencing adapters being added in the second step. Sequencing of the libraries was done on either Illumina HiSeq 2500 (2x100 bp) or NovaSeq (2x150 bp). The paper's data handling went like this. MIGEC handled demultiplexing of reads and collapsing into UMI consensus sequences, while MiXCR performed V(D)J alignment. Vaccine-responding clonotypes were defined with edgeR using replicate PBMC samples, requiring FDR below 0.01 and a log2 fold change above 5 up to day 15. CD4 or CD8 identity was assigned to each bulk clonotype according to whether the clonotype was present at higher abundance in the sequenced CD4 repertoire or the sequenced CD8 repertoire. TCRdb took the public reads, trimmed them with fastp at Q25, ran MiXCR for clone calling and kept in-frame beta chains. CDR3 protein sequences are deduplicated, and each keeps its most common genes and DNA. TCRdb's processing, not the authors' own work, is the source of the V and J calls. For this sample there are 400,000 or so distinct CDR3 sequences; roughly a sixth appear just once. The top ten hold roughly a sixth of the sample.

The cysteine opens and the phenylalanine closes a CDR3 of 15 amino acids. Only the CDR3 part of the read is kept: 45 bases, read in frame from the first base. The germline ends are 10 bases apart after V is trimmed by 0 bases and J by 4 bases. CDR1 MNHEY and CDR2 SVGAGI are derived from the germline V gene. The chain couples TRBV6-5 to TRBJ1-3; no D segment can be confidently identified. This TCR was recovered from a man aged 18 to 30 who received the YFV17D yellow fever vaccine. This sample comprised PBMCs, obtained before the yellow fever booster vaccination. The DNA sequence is TGTGCCAGCAGTTACTCACGGATCTCGGGAAACACCATATATTTT. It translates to CASSYSRISGNTIYF.